This T cell receptor beta chain was sequenced in a study of OX40 agonist ivuxolimab in advanced cancers. At the level of the study: Partial responses were achieved by three patients, one with hepatocellular carcinoma and two with cutaneous melanoma. General observations from the study: Clones of CD4+ and CD8+ blood T cells grew by week 6 at doses of 0.1 to 3.0 mg/kg.

Points on this clone: Antigen: not known.

CDR3 length: 14 amino acids. Per the germline V gene, CDR1 is SQVTM and CDR2 is ANQGSEA. V shed 1 base and J 5 bases; nucleotides not matched to a gene: 7. TCRdb keeps only in-frame clones here, not all; method: immunoSEQ multiplex PCR. The profile shows about 68,000 clones, roughly 80% of them singletons. Sequenced here: CD4+ or CD8+ T cells sorted from blood, sampled in a trial of the OX40 agonist ivuxolimab. The source is an adult with an advanced solid tumor such as melanoma, head and neck, liver or kidney cancer. The V gene is TRBV29-1, the J gene TRBJ1-2; TRBD1 matches at 7 bases. As DNA, the CDR3 is TGCAGCGTTGAAGCCTCGACAGGGAAATATGGCTACACCTTC. It specifies CSVEASTGKYGYTF.